This TCR beta chain was documented in a study of follicular helper T cells after annual influenza vaccination. Time point reported: 2014-2015 season, pre-vaccination. Comment on this clone: What it recognizes is unknown.

Study conclusions and caveats: Change in circulating plasmablasts correlated with ICOS+CD38+ cTfh clonality change. Rare clonotypes were missed; only about 8.5-22% of cells gave TCRB.

The data were produced by immunoSEQ multiplex PCR, yet TCRdb's version contains in-frame clones alone and is incomplete. Here the sample spans under 15,000 clones, just under 80% being singletons. The TCR comes from an adult who received the influenza vaccine. This specimen was CXCR5- memory CD4+ T cells sorted from blood, taken on the day of influenza vaccination.

CDR3 in amino acids: CASSLVDGFSGNTIYF. The CDR3 DNA is TGTGCCAGCAGCTTAGTCGACGGGTTCTCTGGAAACACCATATATTTT. J is TRBJ1-3 and V is TRBV7-9; D is unresolved. V was cut by 1 base and J by 0 bases, with 10 bases left in between. This CDR3 is built from 16 residues. The germline gives CDR1 SEHNR, CDR2 FQNEAQ (reference sequence).